A selection of T cell receptor beta chains follows, all from one sample in a study of T-cell memory formation after mild COVID-19. TCRdb itself ran the 5' RACE reads through MiXCR, one entry per CDR3 protein. Here the sample spans some 210,000 distinct CDR3 sequences, approximately 16% being singletons. Sample: PBMCs or a T cell subset sorted from them (not recorded which). All receptors derive from an adult woman who had mild COVID-19 (a few samples of this study predate the infection). Cell type and time point are not known. Both conserved end residues are part of each CDR3. D genes are given only for firm matches. Clone sizes are given selectively: once, few, many, or a class where the clone is expanded.

CDR3aa	CDR3nt	abundance	d_gene	j_gene	v_gene
CAWSERKAFF	TGTGCCTGGAGTGAACGGAAAGCTTTCTTT	.	.	TRBJ1-1	TRBV30
CATSDAGTSEQETQYF	TGTGCCACCAGTGACGCAGGGACTAGCGAACAAGAGACCCAGTACTTC	many	TRBD2	TRBJ2-5	TRBV24-1
CASSAGGPNTGELFF	TGTGCCAGCAGCGCGGGAGGGCCAAACACCGGGGAGCTGTTTTTT	.	TRBD2	TRBJ2-2	TRBV12-3/TRBV12-4
CASGLVLTSGNSGANVLTF	TGTGCTAGTGGTTTGGTCCTGACTAGCGGGAACTCTGGGGCCAACGTCCTGACTTTC	.	TRBD2	TRBJ2-6	TRBV12-5
CATSDFSQGYGYTF	TGTGCCACCAGTGATTTTAGCCAGGGCTATGGCTACACCTTC	.	.	TRBJ1-2	TRBV24-1
CASSSATGPYEQYF	TGCGCCAGCAGCTCGGCGACAGGGCCCTACGAGCAGTACTTC	few	TRBD1	TRBJ2-7	TRBV5-1
CSVGETQYF	TGCAGTGTGGGGGAGACCCAGTACTTC	many	.	TRBJ2-5	TRBV20-1
CASSPRRRGTYEQYF	TGTGCCAGCAGTCCCCGAAGGAGGGGTACCTACGAGCAGTACTTC	.	.	TRBJ2-7	TRBV6-5
CASSLSSGGRSYEQYF	TGTGCCAGCAGTTTATCTAGCGGGGGCCGCTCCTACGAGCAGTACTTC	few	TRBD2	TRBJ2-7	TRBV12-3/TRBV12-4
CATRDGGNYGYTF	TGTGCCACCAGGGATGGGGGGAACTATGGCTACACCTTC	few	.	TRBJ1-2	TRBV15
CASRRTGGPYEQYF	TGTGCCAGCAGACGGACAGGGGGGCCCTACGAGCAGTACTTC	.	TRBD1	TRBJ2-7	TRBV6-2/TRBV6-3
CASSLRYSNQPQHF	TGTGCCAGCAGCCTTCGGTATAGCAATCAGCCCCAGCATTTT	.	.	TRBJ1-5	TRBV5-6
CASREDTRNQPQHF	TGTGCCAGCAGGGAGGACACTCGAAATCAGCCCCAGCATTTT	.	.	TRBJ1-5	TRBV2
CASSDSQGASNSPLHF	TGTGCCAGCAGCGACTCACAGGGGGCGAGTAATTCACCCCTCCACTTT	few	TRBD1	TRBJ1-6	TRBV25-1
CASSEIAEGRTGELFF	TGTGCCAGCAGTGAGATCGCGGAGGGGAGAACCGGGGAGCTGTTTTTT	many	.	TRBJ2-2	TRBV25-1
CASSPFRAYEQYF	TGTGCCAGCTCACCATTCAGAGCCTACGAGCAGTACTTC	.	.	TRBJ2-7	TRBV18
CASSQTGTSGGAKNIQYF	TGCGCCAGCAGCCAAACCGGGACTAGCGGGGGGGCCAAAAACATTCAGTACTTC	few	TRBD2	TRBJ2-4	TRBV4-1
CASSHSGPDTQYF	TGTGCCAGCAGCCACTCAGGCCCAGATACGCAGTATTTT	.	.	TRBJ2-3	TRBV6-5
CASSLFKNTGELFF	TGTGCCAGCAGCTTATTCAAGAACACCGGGGAGCTGTTTTTT	.	.	TRBJ2-2	TRBV7-3
CASRQSRDQETQYF	TGTGCCAGCAGGCAGAGTCGGGACCAAGAGACCCAGTACTTC	few	.	TRBJ2-5	TRBV6-6
CASSPFVAGKNEQFF	TGTGCCAGCAGTCCATTTGTGGCGGGCAAGAATGAGCAGTTCTTC	.	.	TRBJ2-1	TRBV6-1
CASSSTSGVIQNIQYF	TGTGCCAGTAGTAGTACTAGCGGGGTAATTCAAAACATTCAGTACTTC	.	TRBD2	TRBJ2-4	TRBV19
CASSVGAGGAPRSYNEQFF	TGTGCCAGCAGCGTAGGGGCAGGGGGCGCCCCCCGCTCCTACAATGAGCAGTTCTTC	.	TRBD1	TRBJ2-1	TRBV9
CASSLAARDRGGHEQYF	TGTGCCAGCAGCTTAGCCGCGCGGGACAGGGGGGGGCACGAGCAGTACTTC	.	TRBD1	TRBJ2-7	TRBV7-2
CASSNPGGWETQYF	TGCGCCAGCAGCAACCCGGGGGGCTGGGAGACCCAGTACTTC	few	.	TRBJ2-5	TRBV5-1
CASSLQSTANTGELFF	TGTGCCAGCAGCTTACAGTCGACAGCGAACACCGGGGAGCTGTTTTTT	few	.	TRBJ2-2	TRBV7-2
CASSPGTGGWRLDNSPLHF	TGTGCCAGCAGCCCCGGGACAGGTGGATGGAGGTTAGATAATTCACCCCTCCACTTT	.	TRBD1	TRBJ1-6	TRBV11-2
CSARARTDYGYTF	TGCAGTGCTAGAGCCCGGACGGACTATGGCTACACCTTC	few	.	TRBJ1-2	TRBV20-1
CASSHLPKTGRTDTQYF	TGTGCCAGCAGCCACCTCCCCAAGACAGGGCGGACAGATACGCAGTATTTT	few	TRBD1	TRBJ2-3	TRBV7-9
CASSYNGLSYEQYF	TGTGCCAGCAGCTACAACGGCCTCTCCTACGAGCAGTACTTC	.	.	TRBJ2-7	TRBV7-2
CASSPFGSPNEKLFF	TGCGCCAGCAGCCCCTTTGGGAGTCCTAATGAAAAACTGTTTTTT	few	.	TRBJ1-4	TRBV5-1
CASSWDMGWSQYF	TGCGCCAGCAGCTGGGACATGGGGTGGTCCCAGTACTTC	few	.	TRBJ2-5	TRBV5-1
CASRTSGVPRDTQYF	TGCGCCAGCAGGACTAGCGGAGTTCCCCGGGATACGCAGTATTTT	.	TRBD2	TRBJ2-3	TRBV5-1
CASSLRFAGGYKQYF	TGTGCCAGCAGCTTGCGATTCGCGGGAGGTTATAAGCAGTACTTC	.	TRBD2	TRBJ2-7	TRBV5-6
CASSFWSGGETQYF	TGTGCCAGCAGTTTTTGGTCGGGGGGGGAGACCCAGTACTTC	.	TRBD2	TRBJ2-5	TRBV12-3/TRBV12-4
CAWSPWDQETQYF	TGTGCCTGGAGTCCATGGGACCAAGAGACCCAGTACTTC	few	.	TRBJ2-5	TRBV30
CSARSLSSGGGTGELFF	TGCAGTGCTAGATCCCTGTCGAGCGGCGGTGGCACCGGGGAGCTGTTTTTT	many	.	TRBJ2-2	TRBV20-1
CASSLIAGGRTDTQYF	TGTGCCAGCAGCCTAATAGCGGGAGGAAGGACAGATACGCAGTATTTT	.	TRBD2	TRBJ2-3	TRBV11-1
CASSYRGPGNTEAFF	TGTGCCAGCAGCTACCGTGGGCCGGGGAACACTGAAGCTTTCTTT	.	.	TRBJ1-1	TRBV7-2